The 19 T cell receptor beta chains presented below share a single source sample, sequenced in a study of cytomegalovirus exposure and HLA in healthy donors. The PCR had 60 Vbeta and 13 Jbeta primers. Generated by immunoSEQ multiplex PCR, the TCRdb table keeps only in-frame clones and is missing some. The table lists some 120,000 clones, around two thirds of them singletons. The sequenced sample consisted of PBMCs. Receptors originate from a woman aged 40 to 50 in good health and CMV-seropositive.

The rearrangement links TRBV4-2 to TRBJ1-1; 9 nucleotides line up with TRBD1. Germline V CDR1 and CDR2: LGHNA, YNFKEQ. J gave up 3 bases and V 1 base, and 9 bases lay outside the gene matches. This CDR3 spans 17 amino acids. The CDR3 region has the DNA TGTGCCAGCAGCCAAGTCCCGAACAGGGGGCGGTACACTGAAGCTTTCTTT. Protein sequence: CASSQVPNRGRYTEAFF.

V usage is TRBV25-1 and J usage is TRBJ2-7; 11 nucleotides agree with TRBD1. Germline values: CDR1 MGHDK, CDR2 SYGVNS. V trimming: 4 bases; J trimming: 9 bases; junction bases outside the gene matches: 11. The CDR3 has 15 amino acids. The CDR3 DNA reads as TGTGCCAGCAGTGCTGGGACAGGGGGGGGCGAAGCGCAGTACTTC. This encodes CASSAGTGGGEAQYF.

The chain links TRBV14 to TRBJ2-3; weak D call: TRBD2 (6 bases). CDR1 is SGHDN and CDR2 is FVKESK in the germline V gene. This CDR3 comprises 16 residues. Trimming took 3 bases from V and 0 from J, leaving 13 bases between them. The DNA for the CDR3 is TGTGCCAGCAGCCAGAGAGCCGGGACTAGCACAGATACGCAGTATTTT. Its translation is CASSQRAGTSTDTQYF.

The J gene is TRBJ2-5, the V gene TRBV5-1, with D perhaps matching TRBD2 (7 bases). Trimming left V 1 base short and J 1 base short, with 11 bases between. Germline assignment: CDR1 SGHRS and CDR2 YFSETQ. This CDR3 is built from 15 residues. This chain's CDR3 is CASSLRGGVQETQYF. The CDR3 nucleotides read TGCGCCAGCAGCTTGAGGGGGGGGGTCCAAGAGACCCAGTACTTC.

This clone was found once. The chain carries TRBV9 and TRBJ2-5; 10 bases are a match to TRBD1. The germline CDR1 and CDR2 sequences are SGDLS and YYNGEE. The V gene end was trimmed by 0 bases and the J gene end by 5 bases; junction bases not matched to a gene: 4. The CDR3 length is 15 residues. The CDR3 loop reads CASSVGTGGRETQYF. The CDR3 region has the DNA TGTGCCAGCAGCGTAGGGACAGGGGGGCGGGAGACCCAGTACTTC. The whole variable domain, remainder taken from reference TRBV9 and TRBJ2-5, is DSGVTQTPKHLITATGQRVTLRCSPRSGDLSVYWYQQSLDQGLQFLIQYYNGEERAKGNILERFSAQQFPDLHSELNLSSLELGDSALYFCASSVGTGGRETQYFGPGTRLLVL.

The rearrangement links TRBV27 to TRBJ1-2; TRBD1 aligns across 8 bases. The V and J ends lost 7 bases and 4 bases, in that order; junction bases with no gene match: 8. The V gene's germline CDR1 is MNHEY and CDR2 SMNVEV (reference sequence). The CDR3 has 14 amino acids. CDR3 coding DNA: TGTGCCAGCAAGATCGGACAGGGTGGCTATGGCTACACCTTC. The encoded protein is CASKIGQGGYGYTF.

V usage is TRBV19 and J usage is TRBJ2-1; no definite D call. Trimming removed 0 bases at V and 16 bases at J, with 22 bases between. Germline V gene sequence: CDR1 LNHDA, CDR2 SQIVND (reference sequence). The CDR3 extends over 15 amino acids. CDR3 in DNA: TGTGCCAGTAGTATAGATAGAGAAAGGATCGCGGAAGGATTCTTC. Translating gives CASSIDRERIAEGFF.

This chain joins TRBV11-2 and TRBJ2-7; 12 bases line up with TRBD2. V lost 5 bases and J lost 0; bases outside the gene matches: 5. CDR3 length equals 16 residues. Looked up from germline, CDR1 is SGHAT and CDR2 is FQNNGV. CDR3 amino acids: CASSQGLAGSSYEQYF. CDR3 sequence (DNA): TGTGCCAGCAGCCAAGGACTAGCGGGGAGCTCCTACGAGCAGTACTTC.

V and J are TRBV4-2 and TRBJ2-3; D perhaps matches TRBD2 (6 bases). The CDR3 runs 17 residues. The germline V gene has CDR1 LGHNA and CDR2 YNFKEQ. V was clipped by 3 bases and J by 1 base, with 17 bases between them. The CDR3 loop reads CASSHTLSSARTDTQYF. The CDR3 DNA reads TGTGCCAGCAGCCATACCCTCTCTAGCGCCCGCACAGATACGCAGTATTTT.

This clone showed up just a few times. This chain links TRBV6-5 with TRBJ2-3; D may be TRBD2 (6 bases). The germline V and J ends were trimmed by 6 bases and 6 bases, with 16 bases remaining between them. The CDR3 is 14 amino acids. Germline lookup yields CDR1 MNHEY and CDR2 SVGAGI. The CDR3 DNA reads as TGTGCCAGCAGCCAAGGTTGGGGGAGGGATACGCAGTATTTT. Translated, it gives CASSQGWGRDTQYF.

The rearrangement links TRBV28 to TRBJ1-1; no clear D. This CDR3 is 14 amino acids long. Trimming took off 5 bases at V and 10 bases at J, with 20 bases between the two ends. Germline values: CDR1 MDHEN, CDR2 SYDVKM. The CDR3 protein is CASSPPPLVSVAFF. CDR3 DNA sequence: TGTGCCAGCAGTCCACCCCCTTTGGTTTCGGTAGCTTTCTTT.

This clone was counted between two and nine times. The V gene is TRBV9, the J gene TRBJ2-3; 9 bases are a match to TRBD2. The CDR3 is 15 amino acids. Per the germline V gene, CDR1 is SGDLS and CDR2 is YYNGEE. J was trimmed by 7 bases and V by 7 bases; bases with no gene match: 13. This CDR3 reads CASGTMLAGSNTQYF. CDR3 DNA: TGTGCCAGCGGCACGATGCTAGCGGGATCAAATACGCAGTATTTT.

The chain employs TRBV5-4 and TRBJ2-1, with 13 bases matching TRBD2. Trimming cost V 4 bases and J 3 bases; bases outside gene matches: 4. This CDR3 comprises 16 residues. Germline CDR1 is SGHNT and CDR2 is YYREEE (reference sequence). CDR3 loop: CASSPGTSGDYNEQFF. The CDR3 DNA reads as TGTGCCAGCAGCCCCGGGACTAGCGGGGACTACAATGAGCAGTTCTTC.

The J gene is TRBJ2-5, the V gene TRBV19; 10 bases line up with TRBD2. Germline CDR1 reads LNHDA; CDR2 reads SQIVND (reference sequence). The CDR3 runs 14 residues. The junction had 3 bases not matched to a gene; V was cut back by 4 bases and J by 4 bases. For the CDR3, the DNA is TGTGCCAGTAGTACAGCGGGAGGGCGAGAGACCCAGTACTTC. This encodes CASSTAGGRETQYF.

There are many counts of this clone. This chain uses TRBV2 with TRBJ2-5; TRBD1 aligns across 7 bases. With V trimmed by 8 bases and J by 1 base, 4 bases remained unmatched. The CDR3 length is 13 residues. Germline V CDR1 and CDR2: SNHLY, FYNNEI. The CDR3 protein is CASVRDSQETQYF. The CDR3 DNA reads TGTGCCAGCGTCCGGGACAGCCAAGAGACCCAGTACTTC.

The chain employs TRBV10-2 and TRBJ1-5; 7 nucleotides match TRBD1. Trimming at V came to 4 bases and at J to 2 bases, leaving 5 bases not matched to a gene. From germline, CDR1 is WSHSY and CDR2 SAAADI. This CDR3 has 15 residues. CDR3: CASSVDRVGNQPQHF. The CDR3 coding sequence is TGCGCCAGCAGTGTTGACAGGGTAGGCAATCAGCCCCAGCATTTT.

This clone was found a few times. The chain carries TRBV28 and TRBJ2-5, with TRBD2 as a possible D gene (6 bases). The CDR3 extends over 13 amino acids. V lost 3 bases and J lost 3, with 8 bases in between. Germline V gene data show CDR1 as MDHEN and CDR2 as SYDVKM. The CDR3, as DNA: TGTGCCAGCAGTTTCGGGGAGGAAGAGACCCAGTACTTC. Protein sequence: CASSFGEEETQYF.

This clone was seen more than once but under ten times. V is TRBV6-4 and J is TRBJ1-2; maybe TRBD1 (5 bases). This CDR3 spans 15 amino acids. V was clipped by 3 bases and J by 7 bases, with 18 bases between them. Germline V gene data show CDR1 as MRHNA and CDR2 as SNTAGT. The CDR3: CASSDPQTEISGYTF. The DNA of the CDR3 is TGTGCCAGCAGTGATCCTCAGACAGAGATAAGTGGCTACACCTTC.

The rearrangement uses TRBV5-5 and TRBJ1-5, with D uncertain. The CDR3 has 15 amino acids. CDR1 and CDR2 (germline): SGHKS, YYEKEE (reference sequence). V lost 0 bases and J 3 bases, leaving 10 bases between the germline ends. The CDR3 DNA follows: TGTGCCAGCAGCTTGGGGGGAGGGAACAATCAGCCCCAGCATTTT. Its protein is CASSLGGGNNQPQHF.